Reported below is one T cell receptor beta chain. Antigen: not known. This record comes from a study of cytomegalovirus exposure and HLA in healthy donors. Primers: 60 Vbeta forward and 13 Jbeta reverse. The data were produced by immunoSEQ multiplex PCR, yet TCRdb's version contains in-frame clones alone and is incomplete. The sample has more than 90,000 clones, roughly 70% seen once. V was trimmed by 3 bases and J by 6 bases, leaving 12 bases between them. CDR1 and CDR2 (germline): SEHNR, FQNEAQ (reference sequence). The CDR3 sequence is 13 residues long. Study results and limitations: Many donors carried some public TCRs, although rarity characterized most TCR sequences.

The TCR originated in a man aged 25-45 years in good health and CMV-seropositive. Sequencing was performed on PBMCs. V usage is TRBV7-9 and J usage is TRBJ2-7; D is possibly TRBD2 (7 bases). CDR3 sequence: CASSFGGAGEQYF. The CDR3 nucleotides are TGTGCCAGCAGCTTTGGGGGGGCAGGCGAGCAGTACTTC. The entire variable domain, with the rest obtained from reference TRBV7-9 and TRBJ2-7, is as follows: DTGVSQNPRHKITKRGQNVTFRCDPISEHNRLYWYRQTLGQGPEFLTYFQNEAQLEKSRLLSDRFSAERPKGSFSTLEIQRTEQGDSAMYLCASSFGGAGEQYFGPGTRLTVT.